The clone carrying this TCR beta chain was counted a single time. Its antigen remains unknown. Trimming cost V 3 bases and J 14 bases, with 18 bases left between them. This CDR3 has 13 residues. Looked up from germline, CDR1 is LGHNA and CDR2 is YNFKEQ. The data stem from a study of blood T cells in healthy people across ages. A second PCR of about 7 to 12 cycles used a sample-barcoded 5' primer and a J-beta primer mix. TCRdb recomputed calls from the 5' RACE reads with MiXCR, one row per CDR3 protein. The sample holds 1 million to 1.2 million distinct CDR3 sequences, roughly two fifths seen once. Whole-study results and caveats: CMV status of donors was unknown, possibly confounding expanded clonotype changes.

The V gene is TRBV4-2, the J gene TRBJ2-3; TRBD2 is a possible D gene (6 bases). This receptor was obtained from a man aged 18-30 years in good health. The sequenced sample consisted of blood. As DNA, the CDR3 is TGTGCCAGCAGCCAGCTCTTATTGGGACTGCGGTATTTT. Its translation: CASSQLLLGLRYF.